Included here is one TCR beta chain sequence, with context. The sample belongs to a study of blood T cell repertoires in COVID-19. Background on the study: Acute and convalescent COVID-19 specimens originated in the United States, Italy and Spain.

The ends lost 4 bases at V and 7 bases at J; junction bases unmatched: 8. Germline V lookup: CDR1 KGHDR, CDR2 SFDVKD. The CDR3 length is 15 residues. A COVID-19 case was met by exposed participants within 2 weeks before study entry. Method: immunoSEQ multiplex PCR; TCRdb's copy keeps in-frame clones and lacks some. The sample records roughly 200,000 clones, over 80% being singletons. V usage is TRBV24-1 and J usage is TRBJ1-5; 8 positions match TRBD1. Sequencing was done on a sample of PBMCs or T cells enriched from blood (not recorded which). This TCR was sampled from a woman under 40 who had been exposed to COVID-19. This CDR3 reads CATSDRTDRGQPQHF. The CDR3 nucleotides read TGTGCCACCAGTGACCGTACCGACAGGGGCCAGCCCCAGCATTTT.